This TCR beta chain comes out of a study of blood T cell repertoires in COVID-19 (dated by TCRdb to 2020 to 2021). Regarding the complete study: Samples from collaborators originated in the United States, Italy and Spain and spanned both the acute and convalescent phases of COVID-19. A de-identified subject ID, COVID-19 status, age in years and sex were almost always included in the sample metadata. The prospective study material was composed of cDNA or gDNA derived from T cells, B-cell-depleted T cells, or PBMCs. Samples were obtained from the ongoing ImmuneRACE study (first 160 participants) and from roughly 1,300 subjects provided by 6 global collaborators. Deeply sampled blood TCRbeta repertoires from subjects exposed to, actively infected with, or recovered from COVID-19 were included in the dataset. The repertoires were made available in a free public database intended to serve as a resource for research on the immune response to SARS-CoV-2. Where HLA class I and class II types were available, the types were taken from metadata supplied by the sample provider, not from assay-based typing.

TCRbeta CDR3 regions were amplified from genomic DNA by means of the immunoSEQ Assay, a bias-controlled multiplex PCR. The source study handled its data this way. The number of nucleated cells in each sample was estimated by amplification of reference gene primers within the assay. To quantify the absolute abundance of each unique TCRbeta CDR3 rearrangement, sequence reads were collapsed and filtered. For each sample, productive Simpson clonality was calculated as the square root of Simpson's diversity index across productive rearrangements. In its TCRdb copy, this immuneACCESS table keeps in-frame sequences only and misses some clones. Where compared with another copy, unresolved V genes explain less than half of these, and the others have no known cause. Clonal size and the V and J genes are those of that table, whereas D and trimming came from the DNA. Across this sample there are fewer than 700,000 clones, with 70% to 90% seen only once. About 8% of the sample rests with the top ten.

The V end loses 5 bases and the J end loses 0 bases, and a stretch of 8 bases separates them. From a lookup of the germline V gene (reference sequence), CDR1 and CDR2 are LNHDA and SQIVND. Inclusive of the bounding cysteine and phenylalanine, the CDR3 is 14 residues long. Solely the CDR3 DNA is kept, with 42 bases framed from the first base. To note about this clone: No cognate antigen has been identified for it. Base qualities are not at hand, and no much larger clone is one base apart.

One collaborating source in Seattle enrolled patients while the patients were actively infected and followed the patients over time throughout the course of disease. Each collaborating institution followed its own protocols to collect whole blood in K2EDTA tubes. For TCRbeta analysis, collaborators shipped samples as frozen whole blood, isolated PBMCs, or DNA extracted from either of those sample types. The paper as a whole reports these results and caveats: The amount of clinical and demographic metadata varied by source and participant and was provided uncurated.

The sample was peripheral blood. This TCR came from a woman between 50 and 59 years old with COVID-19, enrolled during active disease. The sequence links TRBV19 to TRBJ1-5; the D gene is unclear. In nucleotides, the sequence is TGTGCCAGTAGTCCCCCCGGTAGCAATCAGCCCCAGCATTTT. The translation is CASSPPGSNQPQHF.